The 32 T cell receptor beta chains listed next were all sequenced from one sample in a study of cytomegalovirus exposure and HLA in healthy donors. This PCR relied on a set of 60 Vbeta primers and 13 Jbeta primers. Sequenced by immunoSEQ multiplex PCR; TCRdb stores in-frame clones only, minus some. The sample has 200,000 to 250,000 clones; about 80% are singletons. Input material: PBMCs. These receptors were taken from a woman in her thirties or forties in good health and CMV-seronegative.

The chain is built from TRBV15 and TRBJ2-5, with D perhaps TRBD2 (6 bases). V lost 0 bases, J lost 3 bases, and 14 bases lay in between. The germline V gene has CDR1 LNHNV and CDR2 YYDKDF (reference sequence). The CDR3 extends over 16 amino acids. CDR3 coding DNA: TGTGCCACCAGCAGAGAAATGTGGACTACCAAAGAGACCCAGTACTTC. Its protein product is CATSREMWTTKETQYF.

The chain combines TRBV7-9 with TRBJ1-5; D is uncertain. The CDR3 runs to 14 residues. V dropped 4 bases and J dropped 2 bases, with 9 bases sitting between them. Germline CDR1 SEHNR, CDR2 FQNEAQ (reference sequence). CDR3 protein: CASSSGLGNQPQHF. The CDR3 DNA sequence: TGTGCCAGCAGCTCCGGACTGGGCAATCAGCCCCAGCATTTT.

This chain joins TRBV30 and TRBJ1-1, with unresolved D. Germline lookup yields CDR1 GTSNPN and CDR2 SVGIG (reference sequence). This CDR3 region has 11 residues. V was trimmed by 2 bases and J by 9 bases, leaving 10 bases between them. Written as DNA, the CDR3 is TGTGCCTGGAGTATTACAAATCAAGCTTTCTTT. Its protein is CAWSITNQAFF.

This chain joins TRBV9 and TRBJ1-4; 7 nucleotides agree with TRBD1. This CDR3 is built from 15 residues. Germline V gene lookup returns CDR1 SGDLS and CDR2 YYNGEE. V gave up 4 bases and J gave up 1 base; unmatched junction bases: 4. CDR3 residues: CASSFRQGTNEKLFF. The CDR3 bases are TGTGCCAGCAGCTTCCGACAGGGAACTAATGAAAAACTGTTTTTT.

The count of this clone is one. The genes are TRBV9 and TRBJ2-1; 8 bases are a match to TRBD2. Unmatched junction bases numbered 2, after V lost 0 bases and J lost 0 bases. Germline CDR1 reads SGDLS; CDR2 reads YYNGEE. CDR3 length equals 16 residues. The CDR3 sequence is CASSVVGTSSYNEQFF. Written as DNA, the CDR3 is TGTGCCAGCAGCGTAGTTGGGACTAGCTCCTACAATGAGCAGTTCTTC.

V usage is TRBV30 and J usage is TRBJ1-4; a weak D match, TRBD1 (5 bases). Germline CDR1 and CDR2: GTSNPN and SVGIG (reference sequence). The CDR3 is 13 amino acids. V lost 5 bases, J lost 4 bases, and 11 bases lay in between. Here the CDR3 reads CAWRTRNNEKLFF. The CDR3 coding sequence is TGTGCCTGGCGGACACGGAATAATGAAAAACTGTTTTTT.

The table lists this clone with a few counts. Other DNA sequences from this sample encode an identical CDR3 as well. This sequence joins TRBV5-4 and TRBJ1-1; D is ambiguous. The CDR3 spans 13 residues. The V end was cut by 3 bases, the J end by 2 bases, with 8 bases between. Germline V gene data show CDR1 as SGHNT and CDR2 as YYREEE (reference sequence). The CDR3 DNA follows: TGTGCCAGCAGCTCCGACACTAACACTGAAGCTTTCTTT. It translates to CASSSDTNTEAFF.

The gene calls are TRBV4-1 and TRBJ2-7; 11 nucleotides align to TRBD2. This CDR3 has 15 residues. Per germline, CDR1 MGHRA and CDR2 YSYEKL. J gave up 7 bases and V 4 bases, and 9 bases lay outside the gene matches. For the CDR3, the DNA is TGCGCCAGCAGCCCGGCGACTAGCGGGGCGGGGGAGCAGTACTTC. It codes for CASSPATSGAGEQYF.

This clone was observed a few times. A junction boundary mismatches the germline segment, possibly from a read error. Other DNA sequences in the same sample also yield this CDR3. The chain has TRBV19 and TRBJ1-3; TRBD1 aligns across 7 bases. Germline CDR1 LNHDA, CDR2 SQIVND (reference sequence). The length of the CDR3 is 14 residues. This chain's CDR3 is CASGPDRDRNTIYF. Here the CDR3 DNA reads TGTGCCAGTGGACCCGACAGGGACAGAAACACCATATACTTT.

This chain uses TRBV11-3 with TRBJ2-7, with TRBD1 matching over 9 bases. CDR3 length: 15 amino acids. Losses at the gene ends were 6 bases for V and 3 bases for J; bases not matched to a gene: 9. The germline CDR1 and CDR2 sequences are SGHNT and YENEEA. CDR3 region: CASRRGQGYFYEQYF. DNA for the CDR3: TGTGCCAGCAGACGGGGACAGGGATATTTCTACGAGCAGTACTTC. Full variable domain (missing parts from reference TRBV11-3 and TRBJ2-7): EAGVVQSPRYKIIEKKQPVAFWCNPISGHNTLYWYLQNLGQGPELLIRYENEEAVDDSQLPKDRFSAERLKGVDSTLKIQPAELGDSAVYLCASRRGQGYFYEQYFGPGTRLTVT.

The chain is built from TRBV6-1 and TRBJ2-3; unclear D gene. This CDR3 is built from 12 residues. Germline V gene data show CDR1 as MNHNS and CDR2 as SASEGT. V gave up 7 bases and J gave up 2 bases, with 7 bases separating them. The chain's CDR3 is CASTYYTDTQYF. The CDR3 DNA reads as TGTGCCAGCACCTATTACACAGATACGCAGTATTTT.

This clone showed up just once. The CDR3 nucleotides read TGTGCCAGCAGCTTATCAGGACAGGGCGAAGAGACCCAGTACTTC. The encoded protein is CASSLSGQGEETQYF. The chain carries TRBV7-9 and TRBJ2-5; TRBD1 agrees at 8 bases. This CDR3 has 15 amino acids. The ends lost 2 bases at V and 3 bases at J; junction bases unmatched: 5. The germline V gene has CDR1 SEHNR and CDR2 FQNEAQ (reference sequence).

The rearrangement uses TRBV29-1 and TRBJ2-5; 12 positions agree with TRBD1. The CDR3 loop spans 15 amino acids. Germline assignment: CDR1 SQVTM and CDR2 ANQGSEA. V gave up 8 bases and J gave up 5 bases; unmatched junction bases: 12. The CDR3 region has the DNA TGCAGCATCCCCGGGACAGGGGGCTCCGGGGAGACCCAGTACTTC. The encoded protein is CSIPGTGGSGETQYF.

This clone was counted only a few times. The chain employs TRBV7-9 and TRBJ2-5; 10 bases fit TRBD2. The CDR3 has 16 residues. The trim removed 4 bases at V and 3 bases at J, leaving 8 bases unmatched. The germline V gene has CDR1 SEHNR and CDR2 FQNEAQ (reference sequence). CDR3 DNA: TGTGCCAGCAGCTATGGGTCCACTAGCGGGGAAGAGACCCAGTACTTC. As protein: CASSYGSTSGEETQYF.

The rearrangement links TRBV28 to TRBJ2-7, with no clear D. The CDR3 runs 12 residues. Trimming took 5 bases from V and 4 from J, leaving 9 bases between them. Germline CDR1 and CDR2: MDHEN and SYDVKM. The chain's CDR3 is CASSDMDYEQYF. Here the CDR3 DNA reads TGTGCCAGCAGTGACATGGATTACGAGCAGTACTTC.

The chain couples TRBV27 to TRBJ2-7, with 10 bases identical to TRBD1. This CDR3 is 15 amino acids long. Germline lookup yields CDR1 MNHEY and CDR2 SMNVEV (reference sequence). The junction had 8 bases not matched to a gene; V was cut back by 4 bases and J by 5 bases. CDR3 DNA: TGTGCCAGCAGTTCCGCCGGGACAGGGGAGCACGAGCAGTACTTC. Its protein product is CASSSAGTGEHEQYF.

The gene calls are TRBV7-3 and TRBJ1-1; 11 nucleotides agree with TRBD1. The germline V gene encodes CDR1 SGHTA and CDR2 FQGTGA. This CDR3 region has 15 residues. The J segment lost 3 bases and the V segment lost 3 bases, leaving 3 bases of the junction unmatched. CDR3 coding DNA: TGTGCCAGCAGCTTGGGACAGGGGGGGGACACTGAAGCTTTCTTT. Translated: CASSLGQGGDTEAFF.

The chain links TRBV11-1 to TRBJ2-1; a weak D match, TRBD1 (5 bases). The germline V gene encodes CDR1 SGHAT and CDR2 FQDESV (reference sequence). This CDR3 spans 12 amino acids. The V gene lost 2 bases and the J gene lost 8 bases, with 7 bases spanning the gap. The CDR3 nucleotides are TGTGCCAGCAGCTTAATCAGGGATGAGCAGTTCTTC. This sequence encodes CASSLIRDEQFF.

The rearrangement links TRBV30 to TRBJ1-3; perhaps TRBD1 as D (5 bases). V lost 8 bases and J 2 bases, leaving 16 bases between the germline ends. The CDR3 is 14 amino acids. CDR1 is GTSNPN, CDR2 SVGIG, per germline (reference sequence). The DNA of the CDR3 is TGTGCCACAAACCCGACGGGGGCTGGAAACACCATATATTTT. This encodes CATNPTGAGNTIYF.

The CDR3 reads CASSQDTGAIQYF. The DNA for the CDR3 is TGCGCCAGCAGCCAGGACACAGGGGCCATTCAGTACTTC. The genes are TRBV4-3 and TRBJ2-4; 7 bases align to TRBD1. V gave up 3 bases and J gave up 9 bases; unmatched junction bases: 5. This CDR3 region has 13 residues. CDR1 LGHNA and CDR2 YSLEER come from the germline V gene.

DNA for the CDR3: TGTGCCACCCAAGGGGGGGTCTACAATGAGCAGTTCTTC. As protein: CATQGGVYNEQFF. This rearrangement joins TRBV6-6 to TRBJ2-1, with a tentative D call TRBD2 (7 bases). V gave up 10 bases and J gave up 3 bases, with 13 bases separating them. This CDR3 spans 13 amino acids. Germline CDR1 MNHNY, CDR2 SVGAGI (reference sequence).

The chain uses TRBV30 and TRBJ1-1; 7 nucleotides line up with TRBD1. Germline CDR1 GTSNPN, CDR2 SVGIG (reference sequence). V gave up 4 bases and J gave up 4 bases; unmatched junction bases: 3. The CDR3 loop spans 12 amino acids. The DNA of the CDR3 is TGTGCCTGGAACAGGGGTTCCACTGAAGCTTTCTTT. Translation gives CAWNRGSTEAFF.

V gene TRBV27 combines with J gene TRBJ1-1; the D gene is possibly TRBD1 (6 bases). This CDR3 is built from 15 residues. CDR1 and CDR2 from the germline V gene are MNHEY and SMNVEV (reference sequence). V was trimmed by 5 bases and J by 0 bases, leaving 13 bases between them. The CDR3 nucleotides are TGTGCCAGCAGTCCCTCTTGGGGGCTGAACACTGAAGCTTTCTTT. Protein sequence: CASSPSWGLNTEAFF.

This chain uses TRBV6-1 with TRBJ1-5; 9 positions agree with TRBD1. Germline values: CDR1 MNHNS, CDR2 SASEGT. Losses at the gene ends were 3 bases for V and 6 bases for J; bases not matched to a gene: 6. The length of the CDR3 is 15 residues. The CDR3 DNA is TGTGCCAGCAGTGACCCGGGACAGGGAGGTCAGCCCCAGCATTTT. Amino acid sequence: CASSDPGQGGQPQHF.

The chain recombines TRBV2 with TRBJ1-2; 9 bases map to TRBD1. CDR3 size: 13 residues. Germline CDR1 SNHLY, CDR2 FYNNEI. V dropped 7 bases and J dropped 6; count of bases not matched to a gene: 6. The CDR3 loop reads CASTGDRVNGYTF. DNA for the CDR3: TGTGCCAGCACTGGGGACAGGGTAAATGGCTACACCTTC.

The CDR3 sequence is CAWSEAGTGRTEAFF. Written as DNA, the CDR3 is TGTGCCTGGAGTGAGGCCGGGACAGGGCGCACTGAAGCTTTCTTT. The J gene is TRBJ1-1, the V gene TRBV30; 9 bases are a match to TRBD1. Germline CDR1 is GTSNPN and CDR2 is SVGIG (reference sequence). The V and J ends lost 1 base and 4 bases, in that order; junction bases with no gene match: 7. The length of the CDR3 is 15 residues.

The chain carries TRBV7-8 and TRBJ2-5; 11 positions match TRBD2. Germline-derived CDR1 and CDR2 are SGHVS and FQNEAQ. The CDR3 length is 16 residues. The V and J ends lost 1 base and 1 base, in that order; junction bases with no gene match: 2. CDR3 DNA: TGTGCCAGCAGCTTAGGGCTAGCGGGGGGCCAAGAGACCCAGTACTTC. It encodes CASSLGLAGGQETQYF.

This clone was detected only once. The V gene is TRBV18, the J gene TRBJ1-6; D is undetermined. This CDR3 spans 16 amino acids. The germline V gene has CDR1 KGHSH and CDR2 LQKENI. Trimming took off 8 bases at V and 2 bases at J, with 16 bases between the two ends. CDR3 nucleotide sequence: TGTGCCAGCACATCGCTTTCGATGGCCTATAATTCACCCCTCCACTTT. The encoded protein is CASTSLSMAYNSPLHF. The whole variable domain, remainder taken from reference TRBV18 and TRBJ1-6, is NAGVMQNPRHLVRRRGQEARLRCSPMKGHSHVYWYRQLPEEGLKFMVYLQKENIIDESGMPKERFSAEFPKEGPSILRIQQVVRGDSAAYFCASTSLSMAYNSPLHFGNGTRLTVT.

This clone has only one observation. The J gene is TRBJ1-2, the V gene TRBV5-1, with 11 nucleotides matching TRBD1. V shed 4 bases and J 5 bases; nucleotides not matched to a gene: 4. The CDR3 length is 14 residues. Germline CDR1 is SGHRS and CDR2 is YFSETQ. The CDR3 DNA is TGCGCCAGCAGCGCGGGGACAGGGGGGTATGGCTACACCTTC. Translating gives CASSAGTGGYGYTF.

This clone was found a few times. V is TRBV4-3 and J is TRBJ2-3, with 10 nucleotides matching TRBD2. Per the germline V gene, CDR1 is LGHNA and CDR2 is YSLEER. Trimming cost V 0 bases and J 0 bases; bases outside gene matches: 6. This CDR3 is 18 amino acids long. The CDR3 DNA reads TGCGCCAGCAGCCAAGATATAGCGGGGGGCAGTAGCACAGATACGCAGTATTTT. Encoded protein: CASSQDIAGGSSTDTQYF.

This clone was picked up a small number of times. The chain links TRBV4-3 to TRBJ1-3; 8 nucleotides line up with TRBD1. Germline CDR1 is LGHNA and CDR2 is YSLEER. The CDR3 is made up of 15 amino acids. Trimming removed 3 bases from V and 4 bases from J; junction bases left unmatched: 5. The CDR3 loop is CASSQGRGRGNTIYF. CDR3 DNA sequence: TGCGCCAGCAGCCAGGGCAGGGGGCGAGGAAACACCATATATTTT.

The chain carries TRBV4-3 and TRBJ1-2; D remains unclear. The CDR3 is made up of 13 amino acids. CDR1 and CDR2 (germline): LGHNA, YSLEER. Trimming shortened V by 0 bases and J by 4 bases, and 6 bases separated the two germline ends. CDR3 loop: CASSQERSYGYTF. The CDR3, as DNA: TGCGCCAGCAGCCAAGAGCGGTCCTATGGCTACACCTTC.